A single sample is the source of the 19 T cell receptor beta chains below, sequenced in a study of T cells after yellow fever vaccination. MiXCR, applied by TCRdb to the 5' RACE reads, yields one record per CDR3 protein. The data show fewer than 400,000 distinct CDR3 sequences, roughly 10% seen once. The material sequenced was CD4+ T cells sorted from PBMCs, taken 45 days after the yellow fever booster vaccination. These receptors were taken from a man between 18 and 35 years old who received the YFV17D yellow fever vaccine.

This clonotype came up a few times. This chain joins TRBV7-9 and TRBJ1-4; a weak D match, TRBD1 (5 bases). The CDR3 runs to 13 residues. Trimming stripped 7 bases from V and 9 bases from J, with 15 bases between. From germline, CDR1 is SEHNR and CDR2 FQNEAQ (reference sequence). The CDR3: CASNPGIDKKLFF. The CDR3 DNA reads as TGTGCCAGCAACCCAGGGATAGATAAAAAACTGTTTTTT.

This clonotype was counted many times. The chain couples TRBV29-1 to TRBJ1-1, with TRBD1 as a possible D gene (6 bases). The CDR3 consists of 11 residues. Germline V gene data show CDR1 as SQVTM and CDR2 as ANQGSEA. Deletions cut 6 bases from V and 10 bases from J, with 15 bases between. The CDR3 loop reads CSVDRSFGAFF. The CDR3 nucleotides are TGCAGCGTCGACAGGTCCTTCGGAGCTTTCTTT.

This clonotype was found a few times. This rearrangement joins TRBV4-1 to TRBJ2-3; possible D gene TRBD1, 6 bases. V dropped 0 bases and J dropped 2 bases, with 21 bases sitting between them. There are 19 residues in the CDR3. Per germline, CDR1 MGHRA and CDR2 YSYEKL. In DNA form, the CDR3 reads TGCGCCAGCAGCCAAGAAGCCCCCCAGGGACAAGGACCCACAGATACGCAGTATTTT. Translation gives CASSQEAPQGQGPTDTQYF.

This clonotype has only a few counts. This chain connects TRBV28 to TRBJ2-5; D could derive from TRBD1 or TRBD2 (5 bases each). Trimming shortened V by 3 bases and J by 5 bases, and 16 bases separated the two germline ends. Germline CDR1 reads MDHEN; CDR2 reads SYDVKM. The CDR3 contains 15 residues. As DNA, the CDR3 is TGTGCCAGCAGTTTTCCTTCGAGGGGAGCTGAGACCCAGTACTTC. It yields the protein CASSFPSRGAETQYF.

CDR3 DNA: TGTGCCAGTAGTCCAGCGGCCAGGTTTCAGCCCCAGCATTTT. Translated: CASSPAARFQPQHF. The chain joins TRBV19 to TRBJ1-5; D unclear. The germline V gene encodes CDR1 LNHDA and CDR2 SQIVND (reference sequence). CDR3 size: 14 residues. V was cut by 5 bases and J by 6 bases, with 14 bases left in between.

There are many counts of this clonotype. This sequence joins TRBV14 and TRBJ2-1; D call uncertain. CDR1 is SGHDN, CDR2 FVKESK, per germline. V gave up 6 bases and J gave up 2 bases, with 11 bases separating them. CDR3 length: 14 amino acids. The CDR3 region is CASRQSDPYNEQFF. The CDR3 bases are TGTGCCAGCAGACAGTCCGACCCCTACAATGAGCAGTTCTTC.

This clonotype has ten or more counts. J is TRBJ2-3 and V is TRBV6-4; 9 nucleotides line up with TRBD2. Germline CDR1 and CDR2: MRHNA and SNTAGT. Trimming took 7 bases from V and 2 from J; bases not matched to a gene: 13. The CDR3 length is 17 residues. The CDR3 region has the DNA TGTGCCAGCAAATGTGCGCGGGGGGGAAGATCCACAGATACGCAGTATTTT. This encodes CASKCARGGRSTDTQYF.

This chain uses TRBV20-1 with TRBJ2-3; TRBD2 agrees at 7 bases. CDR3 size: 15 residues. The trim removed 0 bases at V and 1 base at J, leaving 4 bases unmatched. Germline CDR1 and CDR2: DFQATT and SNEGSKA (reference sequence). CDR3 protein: CSARDLSGGTDTQYF. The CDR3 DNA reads TGCAGTGCTAGAGATCTAAGCGGGGGCACAGATACGCAGTATTTT.

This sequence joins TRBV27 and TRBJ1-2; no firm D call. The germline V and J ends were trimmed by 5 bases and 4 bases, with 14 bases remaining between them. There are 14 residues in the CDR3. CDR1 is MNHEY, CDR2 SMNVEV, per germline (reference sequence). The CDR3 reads CASSPRGGLYGYTF. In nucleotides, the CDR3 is TGTGCCAGCAGTCCCCGCGGAGGGCTCTATGGCTACACCTTC.

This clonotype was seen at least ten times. The CDR3 sequence is CASSLKTNYGYTF. In DNA form, the CDR3 reads TGCGCCAGCAGCTTGAAGACAAACTATGGCTACACCTTC. The rearrangement links TRBV5-1 to TRBJ1-2; D remains ambiguous. The CDR3 sequence is 13 residues long. The V and J ends lost 1 base and 2 bases respectively, with 6 bases between them. Germline CDR1 and CDR2: SGHRS and YFSETQ.

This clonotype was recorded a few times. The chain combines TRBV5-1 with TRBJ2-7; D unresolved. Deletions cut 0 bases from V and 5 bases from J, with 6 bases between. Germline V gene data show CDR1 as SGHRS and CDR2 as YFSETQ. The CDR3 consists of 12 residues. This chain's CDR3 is CASSLVEDEQYF. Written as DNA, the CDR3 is TGCGCCAGCAGCTTGGTAGAGGACGAGCAGTACTTC.

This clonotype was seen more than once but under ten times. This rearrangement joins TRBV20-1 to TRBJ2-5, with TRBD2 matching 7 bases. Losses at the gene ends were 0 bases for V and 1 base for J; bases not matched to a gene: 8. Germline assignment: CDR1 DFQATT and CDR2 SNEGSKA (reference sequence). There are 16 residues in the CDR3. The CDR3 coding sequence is TGCAGTGCTAGAGATAGGGCGGGGGTCTTCCAAGAGACCCAGTACTTC. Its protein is CSARDRAGVFQETQYF.

CDR3: CASSSGVLNSPLHF. In DNA form, the CDR3 reads TGCGCCAGCAGCTCGGGAGTTCTTAATTCACCCCTCCACTTT. This chain joins TRBV5-1 and TRBJ1-6, with D unclear. The V end was cut by 3 bases, the J end by 6 bases, with 10 bases between. Germline CDR1 SGHRS, CDR2 YFSETQ. The CDR3 runs to 14 residues.

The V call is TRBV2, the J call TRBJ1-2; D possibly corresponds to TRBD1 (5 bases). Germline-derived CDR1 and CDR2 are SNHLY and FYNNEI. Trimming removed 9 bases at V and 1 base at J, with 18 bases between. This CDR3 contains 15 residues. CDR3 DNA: TGTGCCAGTCCCTTGGGGGTGATCGATAACTATGGCTACACCTTC. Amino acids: CASPLGVIDNYGYTF.

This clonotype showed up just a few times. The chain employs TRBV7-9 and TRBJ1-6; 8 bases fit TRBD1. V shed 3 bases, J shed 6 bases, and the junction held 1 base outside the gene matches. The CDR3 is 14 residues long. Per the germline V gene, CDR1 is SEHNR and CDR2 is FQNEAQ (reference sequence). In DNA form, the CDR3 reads TGTGCCAGCAGCTTCACAGGGGGTAATTCACCCCTCCACTTT. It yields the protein CASSFTGGNSPLHF.

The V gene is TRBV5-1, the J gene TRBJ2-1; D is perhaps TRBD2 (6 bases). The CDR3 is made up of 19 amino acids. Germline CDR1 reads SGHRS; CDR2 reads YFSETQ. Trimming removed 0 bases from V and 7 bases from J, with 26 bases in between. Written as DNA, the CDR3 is TGCGCCAGCAGCTTGGACTTGGCGGGCGGGGCCCCCTCAGGGAATGAGCAGTTCTTC. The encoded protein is CASSLDLAGGAPSGNEQFF. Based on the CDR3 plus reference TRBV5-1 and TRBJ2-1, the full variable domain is KAGVTQTPRYLIKTRGQQVTLSCSPISGHRSVSWYQQTPGQGLQFLFEYFSETQRNKGNFPGRFSGRQFSNSRSEMNVSTLELGDSALYLCASSLDLAGGAPSGNEQFFGPGTRLTVL.

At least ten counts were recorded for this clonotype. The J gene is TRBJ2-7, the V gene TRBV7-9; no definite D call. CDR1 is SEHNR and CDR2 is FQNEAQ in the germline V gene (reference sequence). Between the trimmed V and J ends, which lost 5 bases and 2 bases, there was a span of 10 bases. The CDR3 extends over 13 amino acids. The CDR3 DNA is TGTGCCAGCAGCGCGGACGGGCCCTACGAGCAGTACGTC. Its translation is CASSADGPYEQYV.

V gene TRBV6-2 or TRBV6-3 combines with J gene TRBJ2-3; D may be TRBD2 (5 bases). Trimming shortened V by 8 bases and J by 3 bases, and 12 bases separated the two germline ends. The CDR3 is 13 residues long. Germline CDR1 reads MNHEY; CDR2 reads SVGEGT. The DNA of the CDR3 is TGTGCCAGCGCAGGTCGGGAAACAGATACGCAGTATTTT. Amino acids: CASAGRETDTQYF.

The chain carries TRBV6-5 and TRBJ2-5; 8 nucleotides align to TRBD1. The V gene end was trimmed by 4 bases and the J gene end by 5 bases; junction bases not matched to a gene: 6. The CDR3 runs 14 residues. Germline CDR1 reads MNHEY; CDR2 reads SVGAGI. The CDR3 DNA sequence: TGTGCCAGCAGTTCGTGGACAGGGAAGGAGACCCAGTACTTC. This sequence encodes CASSSWTGKETQYF.